These 27 T cell receptor beta chains share one sample of origin, sequenced in a study of cytomegalovirus exposure and HLA in healthy donors. PCR amplification relied on 60 Vbeta primers (plus 13 Jbeta primers). Profiled with immunoSEQ multiplex PCR; TCRdb holds only in-frame clones, not every one. The repertoire holds about 100,000 clones, with about 82% as singletons. What was sequenced was PBMCs. The receptor set was obtained from a man aged 25-40 years in good health and CMV-seronegative.

The chain employs TRBV28 and TRBJ2-7; 8 bases map to TRBD2. The germline V gene encodes CDR1 MDHEN and CDR2 SYDVKM. This CDR3 spans 14 amino acids. The J segment lost 2 bases and the V segment lost 7 bases, leaving 7 bases of the junction unmatched. Here the CDR3 reads CASNLRGGAYEQYF. CDR3 DNA sequence: TGTGCCAGCAATCTCCGGGGGGGGGCCTACGAGCAGTACTTC.

This clone was counted once. This chain links TRBV9 with TRBJ2-1; TRBD1 matches at 9 bases. V lost 2 bases, J lost 6 bases, and 6 bases stayed unmatched. Germline CDR1 reads SGDLS; CDR2 reads YYNGEE. There are 15 residues in the CDR3. The CDR3 is CASSVGTGSFNEQFF. The CDR3 DNA reads as TGTGCCAGCAGCGTCGGGACAGGGTCATTCAATGAGCAGTTCTTC.

This chain joins TRBV28 and TRBJ2-3, with TRBD2 identical over 12 bases. This CDR3 comprises 15 residues. Germline lookup yields CDR1 MDHEN and CDR2 SYDVKM. J gave up 4 bases and V 4 bases, and 3 bases lay outside the gene matches. This CDR3 reads CASSSLAGGADTQYF. DNA of the CDR3: TGTGCCAGCAGTTCCCTAGCGGGGGGGGCAGATACGCAGTATTTT.

V is TRBV11-2 and J is TRBJ1-2, with a tentative D call TRBD1 (6 bases). Germline values: CDR1 SGHAT, CDR2 FQNNGV. The CDR3 contains 16 residues. Trimming cost V 1 base and J 3 bases, with 15 bases left between them. DNA for the CDR3: TGTGCCAGCAGCTTAGGTCGGGGGGCGAAGGACTATGGCTACACCTTC. Its translation: CASSLGRGAKDYGYTF.

This chain connects TRBV27 to TRBJ1-1; D is perhaps TRBD1 (6 bases). The CDR3 contains 14 residues. The germline V and J ends were trimmed by 5 bases and 6 bases, with 16 bases remaining between them. Germline V lookup: CDR1 MNHEY, CDR2 SMNVEV (reference sequence). CDR3 sequence reads: CASSLILGTPEAFF. CDR3 in DNA: TGTGCCAGCAGTCTTATCCTAGGGACACCTGAAGCTTTCTTT.

The J gene is TRBJ2-1, the V gene TRBV2; tentative D call: TRBD1 (5 bases). V dropped 4 bases and J dropped 7 bases, with 11 bases sitting between them. Germline V gene sequence: CDR1 SNHLY, CDR2 FYNNEI. The CDR3 loop spans 13 amino acids. Written as DNA, the CDR3 is TGTGCCAGCAGTGCGCAGGGTTGGAATGAGCAGTTCTTC. Translating it yields CASSAQGWNEQFF.

CDR3 loop: CASSIDEGRGNQPQHF. Written as DNA, the CDR3 is TGTGCCAGTAGTATAGATGAGGGAAGGGGCAATCAGCCCCAGCATTTT. The V call is TRBV19, the J call TRBJ1-5; D is ambiguous. Germline V gene data show CDR1 as LNHDA and CDR2 as SQIVND (reference sequence). With 0 bases removed from V and 2 bases from J, the gap between germline ends came to 11 bases. The CDR3 has 16 amino acids.

This chain links TRBV4-2 with TRBJ2-7; D is possibly TRBD1 (5 bases). Germline values: CDR1 LGHNA, CDR2 YNFKEQ. Trimming removed 8 bases at V and 2 bases at J, with 13 bases between. There are 13 residues in the CDR3. CDR3 residues: CASGLQGTYEQYF. The CDR3 DNA reads as TGTGCCAGCGGCCTCCAGGGCACCTACGAGCAGTACTTC.

CDR3 region: CASSFDRVGEKLFF. The DNA of the CDR3 is TGTGCCAGCAGTTTCGACAGGGTGGGGGAAAAACTGTTTTTT. J is TRBJ1-4 and V is TRBV6-1; 7 bases map to TRBD1. J gave up 8 bases and V 5 bases, and 8 bases lay outside the gene matches. Germline CDR1 reads MNHNS; CDR2 reads SASEGT. The length of the CDR3 is 14 residues.

The chain carries TRBV6-4 and TRBJ2-3, with a possible D match to TRBD2 (5 bases). V lost 3 bases to trimming and J lost 2 bases, with 12 bases between them. The CDR3 has 15 amino acids. Germline V gene data show CDR1 as MRHNA and CDR2 as SNTAGT. CDR3 bases: TGTGCCAGCAGTGAAGCCGGGGTGCCCACAGATACGCAGTATTTT. This encodes CASSEAGVPTDTQYF.

The chain has TRBV30 and TRBJ1-1, with D possibly being TRBD1 (6 bases). The germline V gene has CDR1 GTSNPN and CDR2 SVGIG (reference sequence). V was pared by 2 bases and J by 4 bases, with 14 bases between. The length of the CDR3 is 14 residues. The CDR3 DNA is TGTGCCTGGAGTAACCCAGGGGTCCCCACTGAAGCTTTCTTT. This codes for CAWSNPGVPTEAFF.

The chain has TRBV25-1 and TRBJ1-3; possible D gene TRBD1, 5 bases. This CDR3 has 15 residues. CDR1 is MGHDK and CDR2 is SYGVNS in the germline V gene. Trimming took off 1 base at V and 4 bases at J, with 11 bases between the two ends. CDR3 sequence (DNA): TGTGCCAGCAGTGAATTTAAGGGGCCCGGAAACACCATATATTTT. Translation: CASSEFKGPGNTIYF.

V is TRBV19 and J is TRBJ1-1, with TRBD1 as a possible D gene (5 bases). V was clipped by 3 bases and J by 0 bases, with 8 bases between them. The germline V gene has CDR1 LNHDA and CDR2 SQIVND (reference sequence). CDR3 length: 14 amino acids. CDR3: CASSISGLNTEAFF. The DNA of the CDR3 is TGTGCCAGTAGTATTTCAGGGCTGAACACTGAAGCTTTCTTT.

V and J are TRBV6-5 and TRBJ2-4, with D uncertain. The CDR3 consists of 13 residues. The ends were cut back, 4 bases at V and 3 bases at J, with 7 bases in the middle. Germline V CDR1 and CDR2: MNHEY, SVGAGI. The CDR3 sequence is CASSLDNKNIQYF. The DNA for the CDR3 is TGTGCCAGCAGTTTAGACAACAAAAACATTCAGTACTTC.

The chain recombines TRBV6-4 with TRBJ2-2; D is perhaps TRBD2 (6 bases). The V end lost 8 bases, the J end lost 0 bases, and 10 bases lay between the germline ends. Germline V gene sequence: CDR1 MRHNA, CDR2 SNTAGT. The CDR3 consists of 14 residues. As DNA, the CDR3 is TGTGCCAGCGTGGGACTCTCGAACACCGGGGAGCTGTTTTTT. Protein product: CASVGLSNTGELFF.

The V and J genes are TRBV10-1 and TRBJ2-5, with D possibly TRBD2 on 6 matching bases. Per the germline V gene, CDR1 is WNHNN and CDR2 is SYGVQD (reference sequence). The CDR3 covers 14 residues. Trimming left V 8 bases short and J 2 bases short, with 15 bases between. The CDR3 DNA is TGCGCCAGCTACGGACTAAGAGCTCAAGAGACCCAGTACTTC. It yields the protein CASYGLRAQETQYF.

The count of this clone is one. This chain links TRBV7-6 with TRBJ2-5; TRBD2 is a possible D gene (5 bases). Trimming took off 1 base at V and 3 bases at J, with 9 bases between the two ends. The CDR3 length is 14 residues. Germline V gene data show CDR1 as SGHVS and CDR2 as FNYEAQ. CDR3 protein: CASSLGSGKETQYF. The CDR3 DNA follows: TGTGCCAGCAGCTTAGGGTCGGGGAAAGAGACCCAGTACTTC.

V gene TRBV9 combines with J gene TRBJ1-1; D is undetermined. CDR1 SGDLS and CDR2 YYNGEE come from the germline V gene. This CDR3 comprises 13 residues. Between the trimmed V and J ends, which lost 3 bases and 0 bases, there was a span of 6 bases. The CDR3 here is CASSAGMNTEAFF. The CDR3 nucleotides are TGTGCCAGCAGCGCGGGTATGAACACTGAAGCTTTCTTT.

The chain uses TRBV27 and TRBJ1-4; tentative D call: TRBD1 (6 bases). The CDR3 sequence is 16 residues long. The V end lost 6 bases, the J end lost 6 bases, and 20 bases lay between the germline ends. CDR1 is MNHEY and CDR2 is SMNVEV in the germline V gene (reference sequence). The CDR3 region is CASRKTGPRGDEKLFF. The CDR3 DNA is TGTGCCAGCAGGAAAACAGGGCCCCGGGGGGATGAAAAACTGTTTTTT.

J is TRBJ1-5 and V is TRBV19; TRBD1 agrees at 8 bases. The CDR3 extends over 18 amino acids. The V and J ends lost 6 bases and 1 base, in that order; junction bases with no gene match: 14. CDR1 is LNHDA, CDR2 SQIVND, per germline (reference sequence). CDR3 in DNA: TGTGCCAGTAGGCCCGGACCGGCGCAGGGGGCAAGCAATCAGCCCCAGCATTTT. Protein: CASRPGPAQGASNQPQHF.

V is TRBV7-2 and J is TRBJ2-5; D not resolved. The ends were cut back, 2 bases at V and 1 base at J, with 5 bases in the middle. Germline CDR1 reads SGHTA; CDR2 reads FQGNSA. There are 13 residues in the CDR3. The CDR3 DNA reads as TGTGCCAGCAGCTTATACGGCCAAGAGACCCAGTACTTC. Translation gives CASSLYGQETQYF.

This chain connects TRBV6-1 to TRBJ1-2; D gene uncertain. The ends were cut back, 2 bases at V and 5 bases at J, with 18 bases in the middle. The CDR3 sequence is 16 residues long. Looked up from germline, CDR1 is MNHNS and CDR2 is SASEGT. CDR3 in DNA: TGTGCCAGCAGTGAATTATCATCAGCGCACTCTTATGGCTACACCTTC. This encodes CASSELSSAHSYGYTF.

A word on this clone: Germline and junction disagree at one end, which may indicate a read error. The chain is built from TRBV2 and TRBJ2-3; weak D call: TRBD2 (7 bases). There are 13 residues in the CDR3. Germline CDR1 SNHLY, CDR2 FYNNEI. The CDR3 bases are TGTGCCAGCAGAGAAGGGGGGGGAAATACGCAGTATTTT. As protein: CASREGGGNTQYF.

The rearrangement joins TRBV4-1 to TRBJ2-2, with 14 bases that match TRBD2. The CDR3 is 20 residues long. Germline assignment: CDR1 MGHRA and CDR2 YSYEKL. With V trimmed by 0 bases and J by 6 bases, 12 bases remained unmatched. The CDR3: CASSQDSVSETSGGAGELFF. CDR3 DNA sequence: TGCGCCAGCAGCCAAGATTCCGTTTCCGAGACTAGCGGGGGGGCCGGGGAGCTGTTTTTT.

CDR3: CASSRPGGAFEAFF. CDR3 coding DNA: TGTGCCAGTAGTAGGCCAGGGGGTGCTTTTGAAGCTTTCTTT. This rearrangement joins TRBV19 to TRBJ1-1; TRBD1 matches 7 bases. J lost 7 bases, V lost 4 bases, and 9 bases had no gene match. The CDR3 has 14 amino acids. Germline CDR1 is LNHDA and CDR2 is SQIVND (reference sequence).

This chain connects TRBV2 to TRBJ2-7; tentative D call: TRBD1 (6 bases). Trimming shortened V by 6 bases and J by 5 bases, and 14 bases separated the two germline ends. Germline V lookup: CDR1 SNHLY, CDR2 FYNNEI. This CDR3 region has 13 residues. As DNA, the CDR3 is TGTGCCAGCAGCCGTCGGACAGTCGACGAGCAGTACTTC. It yields the protein CASSRRTVDEQYF.

The chain carries TRBV6-5 and TRBJ2-3; perhaps TRBD1 as D (6 bases). This CDR3 is 12 amino acids long. Germline CDR1 reads MNHEY; CDR2 reads SVGAGI. Trimming removed 6 bases at V and 6 bases at J, with 10 bases between. As DNA, the CDR3 is TGTGCCAGCAGAATTGGGGGCGATACGCAGTATTTT. Its translation is CASRIGGDTQYF.